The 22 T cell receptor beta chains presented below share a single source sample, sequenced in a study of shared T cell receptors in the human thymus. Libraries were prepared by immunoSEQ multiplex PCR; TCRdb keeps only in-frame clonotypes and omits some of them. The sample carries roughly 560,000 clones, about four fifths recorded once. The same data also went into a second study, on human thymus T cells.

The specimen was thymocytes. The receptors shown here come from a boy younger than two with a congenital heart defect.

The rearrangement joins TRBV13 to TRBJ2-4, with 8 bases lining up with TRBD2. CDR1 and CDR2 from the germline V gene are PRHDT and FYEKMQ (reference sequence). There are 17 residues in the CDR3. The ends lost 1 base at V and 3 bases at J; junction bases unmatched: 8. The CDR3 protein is CASSLEAGGIDKNIQYF. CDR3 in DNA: TGTGCCAGCAGCTTAGAGGCGGGGGGCATTGACAAAAACATTCAGTACTTC.

Written as DNA, the CDR3 is TGCAGCCCCTGGGTAGGGGGAGAGAATGAGCAGTTCTTC. The encoded protein is CSPWVGGENEQFF. The rearrangement uses TRBV29-1 and TRBJ2-1; tentative D call: TRBD1 (6 bases). Germline values: CDR1 SQVTM, CDR2 ANQGSEA. This CDR3 has 13 amino acids. V gave up 8 bases and J gave up 7 bases, with 18 bases separating them.

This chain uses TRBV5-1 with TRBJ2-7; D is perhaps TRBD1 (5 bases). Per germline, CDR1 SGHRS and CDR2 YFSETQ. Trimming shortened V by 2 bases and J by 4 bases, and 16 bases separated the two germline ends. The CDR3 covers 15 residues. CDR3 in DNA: TGCGCCAGCAGCTTAGGCGCGACAGAGAATTACGAGCAGTACTTC. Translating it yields CASSLGATENYEQYF.

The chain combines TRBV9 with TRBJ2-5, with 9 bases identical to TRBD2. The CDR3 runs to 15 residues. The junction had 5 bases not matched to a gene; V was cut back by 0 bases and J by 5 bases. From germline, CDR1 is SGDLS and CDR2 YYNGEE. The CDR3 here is CASSVVSGRAETQYF. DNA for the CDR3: TGTGCCAGCAGCGTAGTTAGCGGGAGAGCTGAGACCCAGTACTTC.

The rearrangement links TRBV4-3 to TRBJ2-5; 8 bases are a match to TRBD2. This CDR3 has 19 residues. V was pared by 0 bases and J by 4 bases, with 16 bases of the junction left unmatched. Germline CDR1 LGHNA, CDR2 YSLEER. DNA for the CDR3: TGCGCCAGCAGCCAAGATAGGGAGCGGGGGACTGGAGTGGGAGAGACCCAGTACTTC. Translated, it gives CASSQDRERGTGVGETQYF.

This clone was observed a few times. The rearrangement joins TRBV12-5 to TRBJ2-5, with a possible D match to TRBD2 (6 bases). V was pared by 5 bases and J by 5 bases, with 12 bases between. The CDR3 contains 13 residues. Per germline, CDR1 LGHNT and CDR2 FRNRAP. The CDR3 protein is CASGTTRRETQYF. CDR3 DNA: TGTGCTAGTGGTACGACTAGAAGGGAGACCCAGTACTTC.

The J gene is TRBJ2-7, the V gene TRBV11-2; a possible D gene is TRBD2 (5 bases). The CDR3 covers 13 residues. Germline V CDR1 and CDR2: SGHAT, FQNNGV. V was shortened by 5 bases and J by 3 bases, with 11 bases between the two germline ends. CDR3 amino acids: CASSMGGGYEQYF. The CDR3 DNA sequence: TGTGCCAGCAGCATGGGTGGAGGCTACGAGCAGTACTTC.

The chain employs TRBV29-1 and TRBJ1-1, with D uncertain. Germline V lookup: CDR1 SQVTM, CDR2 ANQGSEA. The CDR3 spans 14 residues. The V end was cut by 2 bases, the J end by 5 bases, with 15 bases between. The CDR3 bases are TGCAGCGTTGAATGGATGGGTGCGGGGACTGAAGCTTTCTTT. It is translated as CSVEWMGAGTEAFF.

The CDR3 bases are TGCGCCAGCAGCCAAGGTGGGACTAGCAGGTACAATGAGCAGTTCTTC. This translates into CASSQGGTSRYNEQFF. The chain couples TRBV4-1 to TRBJ2-1; 9 nucleotides line up with TRBD2. The junction had 5 bases not matched to a gene; V was cut back by 1 base and J by 4 bases. This CDR3 spans 16 amino acids. Germline V gene lookup returns CDR1 MGHRA and CDR2 YSYEKL.

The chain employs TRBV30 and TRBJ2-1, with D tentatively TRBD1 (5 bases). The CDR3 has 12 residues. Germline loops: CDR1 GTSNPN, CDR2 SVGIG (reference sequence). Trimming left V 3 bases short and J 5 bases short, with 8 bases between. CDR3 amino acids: CAWRDRHNEQFF. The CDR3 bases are TGTGCCTGGAGAGACAGACACAATGAGCAGTTCTTC.

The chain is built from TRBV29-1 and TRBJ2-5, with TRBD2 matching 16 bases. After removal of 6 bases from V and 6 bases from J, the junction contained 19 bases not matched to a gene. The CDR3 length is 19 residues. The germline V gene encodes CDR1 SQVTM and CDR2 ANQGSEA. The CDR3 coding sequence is TGCAGCGTCGGCATGATCGGGACTAGCGGGGGGGCACAAAAACAGACCCAGTACTTC. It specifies CSVGMIGTSGGAQKQTQYF.

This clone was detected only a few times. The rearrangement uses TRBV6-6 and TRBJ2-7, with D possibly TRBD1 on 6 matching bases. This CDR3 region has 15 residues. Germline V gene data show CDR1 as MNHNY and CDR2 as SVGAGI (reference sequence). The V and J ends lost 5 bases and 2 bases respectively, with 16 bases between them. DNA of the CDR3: TGTGCCAGCAGTACAAACGATAGACAGGCCTACGAGCAGTACTTC. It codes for CASSTNDRQAYEQYF.

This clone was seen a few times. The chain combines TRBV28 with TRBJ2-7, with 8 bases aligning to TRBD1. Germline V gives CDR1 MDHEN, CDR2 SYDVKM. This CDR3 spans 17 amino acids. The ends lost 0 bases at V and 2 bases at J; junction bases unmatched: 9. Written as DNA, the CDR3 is TGTGCCAGCAGTTTATGCCCCGGGACAGGAGAGACCTACGAGCAGTACTTC. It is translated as CASSLCPGTGETYEQYF.

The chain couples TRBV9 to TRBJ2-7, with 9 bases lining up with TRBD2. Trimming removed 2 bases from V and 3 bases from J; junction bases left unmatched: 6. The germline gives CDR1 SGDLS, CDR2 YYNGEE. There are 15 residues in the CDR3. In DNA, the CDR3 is TGTGCCAGCAGCGTGGGACTAGCTTACGTCTACGAGCAGTACTTC. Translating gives CASSVGLAYVYEQYF.

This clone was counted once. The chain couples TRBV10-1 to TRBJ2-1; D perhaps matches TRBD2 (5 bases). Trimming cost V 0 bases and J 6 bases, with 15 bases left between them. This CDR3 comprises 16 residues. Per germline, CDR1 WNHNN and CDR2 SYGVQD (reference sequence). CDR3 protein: CASSESMASQFNEQFF. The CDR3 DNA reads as TGCGCCAGCAGTGAGTCGATGGCTAGCCAATTCAATGAGCAGTTCTTC.

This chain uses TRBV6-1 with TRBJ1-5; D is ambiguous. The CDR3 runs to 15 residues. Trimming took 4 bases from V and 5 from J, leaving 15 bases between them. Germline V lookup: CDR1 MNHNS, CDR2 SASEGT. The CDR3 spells CASSAAVAGDQPQHF. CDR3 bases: TGTGCCAGCAGTGCCGCGGTGGCGGGAGATCAGCCCCAGCATTTT.

Written as DNA, the CDR3 is TGTGCCAGCAGCTTAGACAGCGGTACCTACGAGCAGTACTTC. It yields the protein CASSLDSGTYEQYF. The chain joins TRBV7-9 to TRBJ2-7; tentatively, D is TRBD2 (5 bases). Germline CDR1 reads SEHNR; CDR2 reads FQNEAQ (reference sequence). The CDR3 loop spans 14 amino acids. V was clipped by 1 base and J by 2 bases, with 9 bases between them.

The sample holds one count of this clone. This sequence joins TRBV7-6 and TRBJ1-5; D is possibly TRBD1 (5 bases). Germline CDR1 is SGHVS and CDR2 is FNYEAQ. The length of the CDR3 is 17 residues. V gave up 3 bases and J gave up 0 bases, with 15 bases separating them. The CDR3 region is CASSLKGAHDSNQPQHF. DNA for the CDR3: TGTGCCAGCAGCTTGAAAGGGGCCCATGATAGCAATCAGCCCCAGCATTTT. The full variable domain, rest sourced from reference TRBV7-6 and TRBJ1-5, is GAGVSQSPRYKVTKRGQDVALRCDPISGHVSLYWYRQALGQGPEFLTYFNYEAQQDKSGLPNDRFSAERPEGSISTLTIQRTEQRDSAMYRCASSLKGAHDSNQPQHFGDGTRLSIL.

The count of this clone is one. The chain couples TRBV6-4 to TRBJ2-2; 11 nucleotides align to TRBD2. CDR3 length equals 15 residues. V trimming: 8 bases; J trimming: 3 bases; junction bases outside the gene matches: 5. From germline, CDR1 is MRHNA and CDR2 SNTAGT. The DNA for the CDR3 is TGTGCCAGCGGGAGACTAGCGGGATACACCGGGGAGCTGTTTTTT. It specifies CASGRLAGYTGELFF.

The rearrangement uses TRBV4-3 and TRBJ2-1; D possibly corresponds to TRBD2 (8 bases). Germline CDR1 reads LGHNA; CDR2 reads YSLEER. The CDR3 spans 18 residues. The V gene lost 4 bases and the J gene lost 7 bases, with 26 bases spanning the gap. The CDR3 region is CASSRRKGASGSSNEQFF. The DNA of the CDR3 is TGCGCCAGCAGCCGGAGGAAGGGGGCGAGCGGGAGTAGTAATGAGCAGTTCTTC.

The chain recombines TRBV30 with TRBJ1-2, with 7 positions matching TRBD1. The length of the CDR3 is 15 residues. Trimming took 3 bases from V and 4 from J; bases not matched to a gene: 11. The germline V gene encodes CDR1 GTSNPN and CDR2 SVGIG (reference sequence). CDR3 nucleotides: TGTGCCTGGAGATCTACCGGGACAGCACTCTATGGCTACACCTTC. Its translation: CAWRSTGTALYGYTF.

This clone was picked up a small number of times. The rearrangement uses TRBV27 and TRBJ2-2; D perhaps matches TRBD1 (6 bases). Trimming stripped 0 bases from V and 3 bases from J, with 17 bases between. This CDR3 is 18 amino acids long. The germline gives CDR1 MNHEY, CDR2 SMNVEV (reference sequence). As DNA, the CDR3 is TGTGCCAGCAGTTTATCAGGGGGAACCTCACGGGACACCGGGGAGCTGTTTTTT. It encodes CASSLSGGTSRDTGELFF.